The 19 T cell receptor beta chains in this list originate from one sample, sequenced in a study of CD8 T cells in Susac syndrome. A quantity of roughly 0.5 to 1 ug RNA underwent reverse transcription using random hexamers. MiXCR, applied by TCRdb to the immunoSEQ multiplex PCR reads, yields one record per CDR3 protein. Of around 270,000 distinct CDR3 sequences listed, around 85% were seen once; the top ten hold approximately 0.2%. The sequenced material came from CD8+ T cells from PBMCs. Every receptor here comes from a human donor with multiple sclerosis.

The chain combines TRBV4-3 with TRBJ2-5; D possibly matches TRBD1 or TRBD2 (7 bases each). Trimming pared 0 bases from V and 5 bases from J, leaving 16 bases between. The CDR3 extends over 16 amino acids. The germline CDR1 and CDR2 sequences are LGHNA and YSLEER. This CDR3 reads CASSQDRQGEGETQYF. The DNA of the CDR3 is TGCGCCAGCAGCCAAGATCGTCAGGGGGAGGGGGAGACCCAGTACTTC.

The chain combines TRBV11-2 with TRBJ1-1; TRBD1 is a possible D gene (5 bases). The V end was cut by 0 bases, the J end by 0 bases, with 8 bases between. Germline-derived CDR1 and CDR2 are SGHAT and FQNNGV. The CDR3 sequence is 15 residues long. For the CDR3, the DNA is TGTGCCAGCAGCTTAGAAGGGGCGCTGAACACTGAAGCTTTCTTT. Translated, it gives CASSLEGALNTEAFF.

The rearrangement joins TRBV28 to TRBJ2-5; 9 positions match TRBD1. The CDR3 spans 16 residues. Trimming took 2 bases from V and 6 from J; bases not matched to a gene: 10. The germline CDR1 and CDR2 sequences are MDHEN and SYDVKM. CDR3 in amino acids: CASSLGAGQGWKTQYF. The CDR3 bases are TGTGCCAGCAGTTTAGGGGCGGGACAGGGTTGGAAGACCCAGTACTTC.

The J gene is TRBJ1-4, the V gene TRBV15; 9 positions match TRBD1. Germline trimming cut 5 bases from V and 2 bases from J; bases unmatched to any gene: 6. The germline CDR1 and CDR2 sequences are LNHNV and YYDKDF (reference sequence). There are 16 residues in the CDR3. The CDR3 loop reads CATSRDREVTNEKLFF. CDR3 DNA: TGTGCCACCAGCCGGGACAGGGAGGTCACTAATGAAAAACTGTTTTTT.

This chain uses TRBV30 with TRBJ2-7, with TRBD2 matching 8 bases. V shed 2 bases and J 6 bases; nucleotides not matched to a gene: 9. Germline V lookup: CDR1 GTSNPN, CDR2 SVGIG (reference sequence). The CDR3 loop spans 14 amino acids. CDR3 sequence (DNA): TGTGCCTGGAGTACGAGCGGGGGTGTGGGCGAGCAGTACTTC. This encodes CAWSTSGGVGEQYF.

The chain has TRBV6-5 and TRBJ1-2; TRBD1 matches at 10 bases. Germline V CDR1 and CDR2: MNHEY, SVGAGI. The CDR3 loop spans 15 amino acids. V shed 4 bases and J 6 bases; nucleotides not matched to a gene: 8. The CDR3 DNA sequence: TGTGCCAGCAGTTCGGGACAGGGGAGTTTGGATGGCTACACCTTC. Translation gives CASSSGQGSLDGYTF.

This chain uses TRBV20-1 with TRBJ2-3; 11 bases are shared with TRBD1. Germline CDR1 is DFQATT and CDR2 is SNEGSKA (reference sequence). V trimming: 3 bases; J trimming: 5 bases; junction bases outside the gene matches: 4. The CDR3 totals 14 residues. CDR3 DNA: TGCAGTGCTAGGGACAGGGGGCTTAGAGATACGCAGTATTTT. Protein product: CSARDRGLRDTQYF.

This clonotype was counted a single time. This chain uses TRBV12-3 or TRBV12-4 with TRBJ1-3, with 8 bases fitting TRBD1. J was trimmed by 0 bases and V by 5 bases; bases with no gene match: 6. The CDR3 extends over 16 amino acids. CDR3 DNA: TGTGCCAGCAGTCCAGGACAGGGCCCCTCTGGAAACACCATATATTTT. This sequence encodes CASSPGQGPSGNTIYF.

The chain uses TRBV19 and TRBJ1-3; 7 nucleotides align to TRBD1. The CDR3 contains 14 residues. Germline CDR1 reads LNHDA; CDR2 reads SQIVND (reference sequence). V lost 5 bases and J lost 4; bases outside the gene matches: 5. The CDR3 region has the DNA TGTGCCAGTAGTGCAGGGGGTTCAGGAAACACCATATATTTT. Protein product: CASSAGGSGNTIYF.

The chain combines TRBV4-3 with TRBJ2-5, with 7 bases fitting TRBD2. CDR1 is LGHNA and CDR2 is YSLEER in the germline V gene. The CDR3 is 13 residues long. V was pared by 4 bases and J by 5 bases, with 4 bases of the junction left unmatched. The CDR3 loop reads CASSRGGFETQYF. The CDR3 DNA reads as TGCGCCAGCAGCCGCGGGGGATTTGAGACCCAGTACTTC.

The chain is built from TRBV2 and TRBJ2-7; D might be TRBD2 (6 bases). The germline V gene has CDR1 SNHLY and CDR2 FYNNEI. Trimming cost V 6 bases and J 5 bases, with 23 bases left between them. CDR3 size: 16 residues. The CDR3 sequence: CASSPEVPGLNHEQYF. The CDR3 bases are TGTGCCAGCAGCCCAGAGGTCCCGGGACTCAACCACGAGCAGTACTTC.

This clonotype has only one observation. The CDR3 DNA reads as TGCGCCAGCAGCCAAGTAGGACAGGGGGCGCAGGATACGCAGTATTTT. Translated, it gives CASSQVGQGAQDTQYF. The J gene is TRBJ2-3, the V gene TRBV4-3; TRBD1 aligns across 11 bases. V was pared by 1 base and J by 6 bases, with 6 bases of the junction left unmatched. This CDR3 is built from 16 residues. Per the germline V gene, CDR1 is LGHNA and CDR2 is YSLEER.

This chain connects TRBV7-7 to TRBJ2-2, with 8 positions matching TRBD2. V was pared by 5 bases and J by 6 bases, with 11 bases of the junction left unmatched. CDR3 length: 16 amino acids. Germline V gives CDR1 SSHAT, CDR2 FNYEAQ (reference sequence). The CDR3 spells CASSVGLAVIPGELFF. The CDR3 DNA follows: TGTGCCAGCAGCGTTGGACTAGCTGTAATCCCCGGGGAGCTGTTTTTT.

The V call is TRBV5-4, the J call TRBJ2-7, with D perhaps TRBD2 (6 bases). This CDR3 comprises 14 residues. Trimming stripped 4 bases from V and 2 bases from J, with 13 bases between. Germline values: CDR1 SGHNT, CDR2 YYREEE (reference sequence). CDR3 region: CASSGGLETYEQYF. The CDR3 region has the DNA TGTGCCAGCAGCGGGGGACTGGAAACCTACGAGCAGTACTTC. The full variable domain, with the rest looked up from reference TRBV5-4 and TRBJ2-7, is ETGVTQSPTHLIKTRGQQVTLRCSSQSGHNTVSWYQQALGQGPQFIFQYYREEENGRGNFPPRFSGLQFPNYSSELNVNALELDDSALYLCASSGGLETYEQYFGPGTRLTVT.

This chain uses TRBV6-5 with TRBJ2-1; a possible D gene is TRBD1 (6 bases). V lost 2 bases and J lost 3, with 14 bases in between. The CDR3 totals 16 residues. Germline V gene data show CDR1 as MNHEY and CDR2 as SVGAGI. DNA for the CDR3: TGTGCCAGCAGTTACGAACAGGGTCCACTCTACAATGAGCAGTTCTTC. Encoded protein: CASSYEQGPLYNEQFF.

This chain links TRBV7-9 with TRBJ2-7, with 7 bases lining up with TRBD1. From germline, CDR1 is SEHNR and CDR2 FQNEAQ (reference sequence). Unmatched junction bases numbered 4, after V lost 3 bases and J lost 2 bases. The CDR3 length is 14 residues. CDR3 sequence reads: CASSFIGTAYEQYF. The CDR3 DNA sequence: TGTGCCAGCAGCTTTATCGGGACAGCCTACGAGCAGTACTTC.

V gene TRBV28 combines with J gene TRBJ2-3; D gene ambiguous. The germline CDR1 and CDR2 sequences are MDHEN and SYDVKM. Trimming pared 6 bases from V and 8 bases from J, leaving 18 bases between. The length of the CDR3 is 14 residues. The CDR3 spells CASSSLTDSVTQYF. CDR3 nucleotide sequence: TGTGCCAGCAGCTCCCTTACAGATTCGGTTACGCAGTATTTT.

This chain links TRBV12-3 or TRBV12-4 with TRBJ2-3; 12 nucleotides match TRBD2. The CDR3 spans 18 residues. V shed 5 bases, J shed 2 bases, and the junction held 11 bases outside the gene matches. CDR3 protein: CASSPGLAGPSVTDTQYF. Here the CDR3 DNA reads TGTGCCAGCAGTCCGGGACTAGCGGGTCCCTCTGTCACAGATACGCAGTATTTT.

This sequence joins TRBV7-9 and TRBJ2-1; the match to TRBD1 covers 7 bases. The trim removed 3 bases at V and 4 bases at J, leaving 6 bases unmatched. The CDR3 length is 15 residues. Germline-derived CDR1 and CDR2 are SEHNR and FQNEAQ (reference sequence). The CDR3 nucleotides read TGTGCCAGCAGCTTTGCAGGGGGAGTTTACAATGAGCAGTTCTTC. Its protein is CASSFAGGVYNEQFF.